Below, 14 T cell receptor beta chains from the same sample are listed, as sequenced in a study of control samples from healthy donors and cancer patients. Here immunoSEQ multiplex PCR was the method, and the copy in TCRdb shows in-frame clones only, minus some. The table shows some 150,000 clones, with 89% occurring only once. Sequenced input: blood. These receptor sequences come from a man aged 25-45 years in good health.

J is TRBJ2-3 and V is TRBV5-4; D is perhaps TRBD1 (7 bases). V was shortened by 1 base and J by 6 bases, with 12 bases between the two germline ends. Germline CDR1 is SGHNT and CDR2 is YYREEE (reference sequence). This CDR3 spans 14 amino acids. Written as DNA, the CDR3 is TGTGCCAGCAGCTTGTCCAGGGGGAGGGATACGCAGTATTTT. This sequence encodes CASSLSRGRDTQYF.

This CDR3 is CASGKDRGYEQYF. CDR3 DNA sequence: TGTGCCAGCGGAAAGGACAGGGGCTACGAGCAGTACTTC. The V gene is TRBV19, the J gene TRBJ2-7; 9 bases map to TRBD1. This CDR3 has 13 residues. The V gene end was trimmed by 9 bases and the J gene end by 3 bases; junction bases not matched to a gene: 6. Per germline, CDR1 LNHDA and CDR2 SQIVND (reference sequence).

The J gene is TRBJ2-7, the V gene TRBV5-6; tentatively, D is TRBD1 (5 bases). The germline CDR1 and CDR2 sequences are SGHDT and YYEEEE. Trimming stripped 3 bases from V and 6 bases from J, with 19 bases between. The CDR3 has 15 amino acids. The CDR3 DNA sequence: TGTGCCAGCAGCTCGACAGTTGGTCAGGTGGGCGAGCAGTACTTC. This encodes CASSSTVGQVGEQYF.

This chain links TRBV6-2 or TRBV6-3 with TRBJ1-4, with TRBD1 matching over 10 bases. CDR3 length: 15 amino acids. Per germline, CDR1 MNHEY and CDR2 SVGEGT. V was clipped by 6 bases and J by 7 bases; unmatched bases: 8. The CDR3 protein is CASSQTGGGVEKLFF. The CDR3 DNA is TGTGCCAGCAGCCAGACAGGGGGCGGCGTTGAAAAACTGTTTTTT.

This clone has only one observation. This chain links TRBV29-1 with TRBJ2-5; 10 bases agree with TRBD2. CDR3 length: 15 amino acids. Trimming cost V 0 bases and J 7 bases; bases outside gene matches: 8. The germline CDR1 and CDR2 sequences are SQVTM and ANQGSEA. CDR3 DNA sequence: TGCAGCGTTGAAGAGGAACTAGCGGGACGGGGGACCCAGTACTTC. It yields the protein CSVEEELAGRGTQYF.

This clone was seen more than once but under ten times. As DNA, the CDR3 is TGTGCCAGCAGGACCTCTTACAATGAGCAGTTCTTC. Translation: CASRTSYNEQFF. This chain links TRBV7-9 with TRBJ2-1; D call uncertain. Trimming took 6 bases from V and 4 from J, leaving 7 bases between them. The germline V gene encodes CDR1 SEHNR and CDR2 FQNEAQ (reference sequence). CDR3 length: 12 residues.

The chain links TRBV19 to TRBJ1-2; no definite D call. The CDR3 is 14 residues long. Trimming pared 0 bases from V and 8 bases from J, leaving 13 bases between. Germline values: CDR1 LNHDA, CDR2 SQIVND (reference sequence). The CDR3 coding sequence is TGTGCCAGTAGTATAGATCGCCGGGCTTCGGGCTACACCTTC. It translates to CASSIDRRASGYTF.

The V and J genes are TRBV4-3 and TRBJ1-3; D might be TRBD1 (5 bases). Germline loops: CDR1 LGHNA, CDR2 YSLEER. The V gene lost 0 bases and the J gene lost 4 bases, with 13 bases spanning the gap. CDR3 length: 16 residues. The DNA for the CDR3 is TGCGCCAGCAGCCAAGATGCAGGGCGGTTGGGAAACACCATATATTTT. Translated: CASSQDAGRLGNTIYF.

The rearrangement uses TRBV6-5 and TRBJ2-2; D uncertain. CDR3 length equals 14 residues. Trimming took 2 bases from V and 1 from J, leaving 5 bases between them. CDR1 is MNHEY and CDR2 is SVGAGI in the germline V gene. This chain's CDR3 is CASSYRQNTGELFF. CDR3 DNA: TGTGCCAGCAGTTACCGGCAGAACACCGGGGAGCTGTTTTTT.

The J gene is TRBJ1-1, the V gene TRBV5-6; D uncertain. Germline CDR1 reads SGHDT; CDR2 reads YYEEEE. This CDR3 region has 14 residues. The ends were cut back, 4 bases at V and 4 bases at J, with 14 bases in the middle. For the CDR3, the DNA is TGTGCCAGCAGCCTTACCCCATGGGGCACTGAAGCTTTCTTT. It codes for CASSLTPWGTEAFF.

Only a few counts were recorded for this clone. The rearrangement links TRBV6-2 or TRBV6-3 to TRBJ1-5; 8 positions agree with TRBD1. The length of the CDR3 is 16 residues. With 6 bases clipped from V and 2 bases from J, the junction kept 9 bases outside the gene matches. The germline CDR1 and CDR2 sequences are MNHEY and SVGEGT. The CDR3 bases are TGTGCCAGCAGCACAACCGACAGGGGTGGCAATCAGCCCCAGCATTTT. This translates into CASSTTDRGGNQPQHF.

This clone was seen once. The chain joins TRBV5-1 to TRBJ2-5, with 9 bases lining up with TRBD2. The J segment lost 4 bases and the V segment lost 7 bases, leaving 8 bases of the junction unmatched. The CDR3 sequence is 14 residues long. Germline V gives CDR1 SGHRS, CDR2 YFSETQ. CDR3 in DNA: TGCGCCAGCGCAACATCGACTAGCGGAGAGACCCAGTACTTC. Translated, it gives CASATSTSGETQYF. Together with reference TRBV5-1 and TRBJ2-5, the CDR3 gives the full variable domain: KAGVTQTPRYLIKTRGQQVTLSCSPISGHRSVSWYQQTPGQGLQFLFEYFSETQRNKGNFPGRFSGRQFSNSRSEMNVSTLELGDSALYLCASATSTSGETQYFGPGTRLLVL.

J is TRBJ2-2 and V is TRBV6-2 or TRBV6-3; the D gene could be TRBD1 or TRBD2 (5 bases each). In germline, CDR1 is MNHEY, CDR2 SVGEGT. The V and J ends lost 6 bases and 9 bases respectively, with 14 bases between them. This CDR3 is built from 13 residues. The CDR3 DNA is TGTGCCAGCAGCTTACCCGGGACGAGGGAGCTGTTTTTT. It yields the protein CASSLPGTRELFF.

This chain joins TRBV4-3 and TRBJ2-7; D may correspond to TRBD1 or TRBD2 (6 bases each). CDR1 LGHNA and CDR2 YSLEER come from the germline V gene. The V end was cut by 4 bases, the J end by 4 bases, with 11 bases between. CDR3 size: 13 residues. Here the CDR3 reads CASSPQGRYEQYF. The CDR3 nucleotides read TGCGCCAGCAGCCCCCAGGGGAGGTACGAGCAGTACTTC.